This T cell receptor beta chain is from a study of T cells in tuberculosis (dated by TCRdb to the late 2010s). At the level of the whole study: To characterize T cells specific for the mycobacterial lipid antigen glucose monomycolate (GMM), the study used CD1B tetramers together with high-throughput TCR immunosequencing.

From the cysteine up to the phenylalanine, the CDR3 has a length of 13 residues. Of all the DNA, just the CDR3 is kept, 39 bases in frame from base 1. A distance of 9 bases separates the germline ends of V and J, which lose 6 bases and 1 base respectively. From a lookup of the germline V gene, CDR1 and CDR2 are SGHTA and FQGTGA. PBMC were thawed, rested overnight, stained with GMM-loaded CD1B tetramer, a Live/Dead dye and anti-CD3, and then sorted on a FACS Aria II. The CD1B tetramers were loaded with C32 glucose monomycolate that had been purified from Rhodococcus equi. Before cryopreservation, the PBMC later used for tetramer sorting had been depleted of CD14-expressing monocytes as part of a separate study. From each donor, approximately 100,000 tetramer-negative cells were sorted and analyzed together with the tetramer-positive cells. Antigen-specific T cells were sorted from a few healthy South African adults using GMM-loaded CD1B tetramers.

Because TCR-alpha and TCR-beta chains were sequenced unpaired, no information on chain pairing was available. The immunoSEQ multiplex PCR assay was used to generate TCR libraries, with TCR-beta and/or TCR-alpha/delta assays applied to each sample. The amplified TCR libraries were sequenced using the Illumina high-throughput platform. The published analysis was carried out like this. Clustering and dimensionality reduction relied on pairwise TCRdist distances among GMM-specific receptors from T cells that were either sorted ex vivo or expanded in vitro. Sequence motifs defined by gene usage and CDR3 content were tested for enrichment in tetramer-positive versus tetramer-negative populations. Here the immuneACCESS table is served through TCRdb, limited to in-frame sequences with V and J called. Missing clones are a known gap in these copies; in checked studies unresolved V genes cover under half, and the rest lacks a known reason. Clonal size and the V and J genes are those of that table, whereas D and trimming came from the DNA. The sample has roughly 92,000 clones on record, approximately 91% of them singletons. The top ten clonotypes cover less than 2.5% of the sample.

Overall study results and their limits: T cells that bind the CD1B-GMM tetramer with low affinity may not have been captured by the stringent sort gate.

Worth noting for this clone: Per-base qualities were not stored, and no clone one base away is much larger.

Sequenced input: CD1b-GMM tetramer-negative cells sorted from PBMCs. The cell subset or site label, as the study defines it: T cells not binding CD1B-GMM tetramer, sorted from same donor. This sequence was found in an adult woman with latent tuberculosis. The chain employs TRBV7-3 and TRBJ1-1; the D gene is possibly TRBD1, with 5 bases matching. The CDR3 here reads CASSGHPNTEAFF. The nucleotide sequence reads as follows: TGTGCCAGCAGTGGACACCCGAACACTGAAGCTTTCTTT.